The 14 T cell receptor beta chains given below trace back to one sample, sequenced in a study of molecular identifiers for immune sequencing clone quantification. MiXCR, run by TCRdb on the PCR reads, gives a single entry per CDR3 protein. Here the sample spans hundreds of thousands of distinct CDR3 sequences, over 20% being singletons. The source material was naive CD8+ T cells from blood, with Jurkat cell RNA spiked in. Described subset: FACS-sorted CD8+CD4-CCR7+CD45RA+ naive T cells. The receptors originated from a human donor in good health. Some libraries in this study had Jurkat cell RNA spiked in.

Ten or more counts support this clonotype. V usage is TRBV25-1 and J usage is TRBJ2-7; D is uncertain. The V and J ends lost 4 bases and 7 bases respectively, with 14 bases between them. This CDR3 region has 13 residues. Per the germline V gene, CDR1 is MGHDK and CDR2 is SYGVNS. The CDR3 is CASSVVNWGEQYF. CDR3 DNA sequence: TGTGCCAGCAGTGTAGTGAATTGGGGAGAGCAGTACTTC.

The chain is built from TRBV20-1 and TRBJ2-3, with a weak D call TRBD2 (7 bases). This CDR3 region has 19 residues. Per the germline V gene, CDR1 is DFQATT and CDR2 is SNEGSKA (reference sequence). Trimming took off 0 bases at V and 3 bases at J, with 25 bases between the two ends. The CDR3 region is CSARDLRLVGGPGTDTQYF. CDR3 coding DNA: TGCAGTGCTAGAGATCTGCGGCTAGTGGGGGGGCCTGGGACAGATACGCAGTATTTT.

V usage is TRBV2 and J usage is TRBJ1-1; D might be TRBD1 (6 bases). Trimming removed 3 bases at V and 8 bases at J, with 16 bases between. This CDR3 is built from 14 residues. Germline CDR1 and CDR2: SNHLY and FYNNEI. CDR3 in amino acids: CASSDQGYLLEAFF. The CDR3 DNA reads as TGTGCCAGCAGTGATCAGGGGTACTTACTAGAAGCTTTCTTT.

This clonotype has at least ten counts. The V gene is TRBV7-9, the J gene TRBJ1-1; D unclear. V was cut by 5 bases and J by 2 bases, with 9 bases left in between. Germline values: CDR1 SEHNR, CDR2 FQNEAQ (reference sequence). This CDR3 has 13 amino acids. In DNA, the CDR3 is TGTGCCAGCAGCCCACAAGAAAACACTGAAGCTTTCTTT. It translates to CASSPQENTEAFF.

This rearrangement joins TRBV11-2 to TRBJ2-7, with a tentative D call TRBD1 (7 bases). The V and J ends lost 4 bases and 7 bases respectively, with 14 bases between them. This CDR3 spans 13 amino acids. Germline assignment: CDR1 SGHAT and CDR2 FQNNGV. The CDR3 nucleotides are TGTGCCAGCAGCTCCCACCAGGGGGGAGAGCAGTACTTC. Translating gives CASSSHQGGEQYF.

The V gene is TRBV28, the J gene TRBJ2-3; 9 bases align to TRBD1. Germline-derived CDR1 and CDR2 are MDHEN and SYDVKM. This CDR3 region has 15 residues. V shed 5 bases, J shed 6 bases, and the junction held 9 bases outside the gene matches. CDR3 DNA: TGTGCCAGCAGTCTGTGGACAGGGGAGTTGGATACGCAGTATTTT. It codes for CASSLWTGELDTQYF.

This clonotype has more than one count but fewer than ten. The rearrangement uses TRBV20-1 and TRBJ2-7, with TRBD2 identical over 13 bases. Germline CDR1 is DFQATT and CDR2 is SNEGSKA (reference sequence). V lost 3 bases to trimming and J lost 7 bases; unmatched junction nucleotides: 9. This CDR3 contains 15 residues. The CDR3 is CSARSTSGRVGEQYF. For the CDR3, the DNA is TGCAGTGCTAGGTCCACTAGCGGGAGGGTGGGGGAGCAGTACTTC.

This clonotype was observed at least ten times. The J gene is TRBJ1-5, the V gene TRBV5-5; tentatively, D is TRBD1 (6 bases). CDR3 length equals 15 residues. The ends were cut back, 2 bases at V and 6 bases at J, with 15 bases in the middle. CDR1 is SGHKS, CDR2 YYEKEE, per germline (reference sequence). CDR3: CASSFYREDRQPQHF. The CDR3 region has the DNA TGTGCCAGCAGCTTTTACAGGGAGGATCGTCAGCCCCAGCATTTT.

This clonotype has at least ten counts. The chain joins TRBV4-3 to TRBJ1-1; no firm D call. Germline CDR1 is LGHNA and CDR2 is YSLEER. The CDR3 totals 15 residues. V lost 1 base and J 0 bases, leaving 9 bases between the germline ends. CDR3 amino acids: CASSQALLMNTEAFF. CDR3 bases: TGCGCCAGCAGCCAAGCGTTGCTAATGAACACTGAAGCTTTCTTT.

This clonotype appeared many times. This chain links TRBV7-6 with TRBJ1-4; 7 bases are a match to TRBD1. Germline CDR1 SGHVS, CDR2 FNYEAQ. The junction had 8 bases not matched to a gene; V was cut back by 1 base and J by 6 bases. This CDR3 contains 16 residues. The CDR3 sequence is CASSLVVQGVDEKLFF. CDR3 sequence (DNA): TGTGCCAGCAGCTTAGTGGTGCAGGGGGTAGATGAAAAACTGTTTTTT.

With respect to this clonotype: A read error is possible here, since a much larger clone lies one base away. The missing conserved phenylalanine or tryptophan at the end of this CDR3 makes a read error likely. The chain combines TRBV9 with TRBJ1-1; no clear D gene. This CDR3 has 14 amino acids. V lost 0 bases, J lost 4 bases, and 10 bases lay in between. Germline CDR1 and CDR2: SGDLS and YYNGEE. The DNA for the CDR3 is TGTGCCAGCAGCGTAGATGGGGAGGCCACTGAAGCTTTCCTT. This codes for CASSVDGEATEAFL.

In the case of this clonotype: Since a much larger clone is just one base distant, this may be a read error. V gene TRBV29-1 combines with J gene TRBJ2-3; D is possibly TRBD2 (7 bases). The CDR3 consists of 11 residues. The germline V gene encodes CDR1 SQVTM and CDR2 ANQGSEA. V was shortened by 7 bases and J by 10 bases, with 15 bases between the two germline ends. Here the CDR3 reads CSAVRGGAQYF. The CDR3 DNA is TGCAGCGCTGTGAGGGGGGGGGCGCAGTATTTT.

This clonotype was seen many times. The chain couples TRBV7-2 to TRBJ2-1; 7 bases align to TRBD1. There are 15 residues in the CDR3. V lost 5 bases and J lost 4; bases outside the gene matches: 8. Germline V CDR1 and CDR2: SGHTA, FQGNSA. CDR3 DNA: TGTGCCAGCAGCCCAGGGGGTAGCGCGTACAATGAGCAGTTCTTC. Protein sequence: CASSPGGSAYNEQFF. Supplemented by reference TRBV7-2 and TRBJ2-1, the full variable domain reads GAGVSQSPSNKVTEKGKDVELRCDPISGHTALYWYRQSLGQGLEFLIYFQGNSAPDKSGLPSDRFSAERTGGSVSTLTIQRTQQEDSAVYLCASSPGGSAYNEQFFGPGTRLTVL.

This clonotype was found once. This may be a read error, as it is one base from a much larger clone. The V gene is TRBV3-1, the J gene TRBJ2-2; D ambiguous. V was cut by 4 bases and J by 4 bases, with 7 bases left in between. The CDR3 loop spans 13 amino acids. Germline lookup yields CDR1 LGHDT and CDR2 YNNKEL (reference sequence). CDR3 region: CASSRLGTGELFF. The CDR3 region has the DNA TGTGCCAGCAGCCGACTCGGCACCGGGGAGCTGTTTTTT.